This paragraph covers one T cell receptor (beta chain) sequence. Its antigen remains unknown. The same CDR3 can be traced to other DNA sequences in this sample. This entry belongs to a study of shared clonotypes between healthy human individuals. Study-level findings and limits: Blood was the only sampled material, and tissue repertoires likely differ.

The junction had 6 bases not matched to a gene; V was cut back by 3 bases and J by 7 bases. This CDR3 has 13 amino acids. Germline V lookup: CDR1 KGHSH, CDR2 LQKENI. CD4+ cells underwent separation, giving CD45RA+ naive and CD45RA-negative memory subsets. Deep level was the assay's run setting. Produced via immunoSEQ multiplex PCR; TCRdb's table is partial and in-frame only. The sample gives approximately 1.4 million clones, 95% to 99% of which show up once; roughly 0.45% is in the top ten. Source material: naive CD4+ T cells sorted from blood. Subset in this sample: CD45RA+ positively selected. The origin of this receptor is a man aged 30-40 years in good health. The V call is TRBV18, the J call TRBJ2-7; 7 bases are a match to TRBD1. The CDR3 bases are TGTGCCAGCTCACCCGACAGGGCGAGGGAGCAGTACTTC. Translated, it gives CASSPDRAREQYF.